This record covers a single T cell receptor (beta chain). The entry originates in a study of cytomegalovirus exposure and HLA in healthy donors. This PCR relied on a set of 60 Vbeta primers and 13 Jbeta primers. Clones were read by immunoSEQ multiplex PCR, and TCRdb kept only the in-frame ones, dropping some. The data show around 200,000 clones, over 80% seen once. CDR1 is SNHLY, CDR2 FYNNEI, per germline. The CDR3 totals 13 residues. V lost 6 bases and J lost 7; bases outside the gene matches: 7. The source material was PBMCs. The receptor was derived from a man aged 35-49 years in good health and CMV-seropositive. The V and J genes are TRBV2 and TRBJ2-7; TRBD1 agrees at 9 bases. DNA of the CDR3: TGTGCCAGCAGGAGACAGGGGGTTAAAGAGCAGTACTTC. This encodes CASRRQGVKEQYF.